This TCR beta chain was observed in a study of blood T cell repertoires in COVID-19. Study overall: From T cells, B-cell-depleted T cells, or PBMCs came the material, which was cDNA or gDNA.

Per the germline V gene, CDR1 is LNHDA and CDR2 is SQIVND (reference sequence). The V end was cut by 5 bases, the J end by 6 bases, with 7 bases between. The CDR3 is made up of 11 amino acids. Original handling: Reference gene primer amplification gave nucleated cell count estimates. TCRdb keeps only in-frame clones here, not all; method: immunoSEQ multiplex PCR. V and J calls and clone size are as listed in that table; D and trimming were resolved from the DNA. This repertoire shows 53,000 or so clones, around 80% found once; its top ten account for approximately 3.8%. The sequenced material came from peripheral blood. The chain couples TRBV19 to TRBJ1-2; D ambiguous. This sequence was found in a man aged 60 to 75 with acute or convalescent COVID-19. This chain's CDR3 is CASSLNDGYTF. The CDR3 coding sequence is TGTGCCAGTAGTCTAAACGATGGCTACACCTTC.